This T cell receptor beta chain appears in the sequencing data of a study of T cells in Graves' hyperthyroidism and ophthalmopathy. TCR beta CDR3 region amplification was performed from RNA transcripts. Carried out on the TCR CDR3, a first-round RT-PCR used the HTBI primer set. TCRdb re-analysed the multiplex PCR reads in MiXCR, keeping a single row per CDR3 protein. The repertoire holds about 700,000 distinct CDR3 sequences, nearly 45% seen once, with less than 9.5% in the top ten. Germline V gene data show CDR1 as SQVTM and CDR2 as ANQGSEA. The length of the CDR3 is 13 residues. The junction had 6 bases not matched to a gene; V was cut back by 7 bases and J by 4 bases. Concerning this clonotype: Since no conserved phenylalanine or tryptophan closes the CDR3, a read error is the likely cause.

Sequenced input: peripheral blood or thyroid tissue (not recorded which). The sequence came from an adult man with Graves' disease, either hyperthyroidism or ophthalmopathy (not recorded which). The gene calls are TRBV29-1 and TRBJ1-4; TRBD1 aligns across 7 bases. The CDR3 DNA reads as TGCAGCGGTGGGGACAGCTTTAATGAAAAACTGTTTCTT. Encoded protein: CSGGDSFNEKLFL.